Listed here are 25 T cell receptor beta chains from one sample, sequenced in a study of regulatory T cells in long-lasting Graves disease. The time point: newly diagnosed GD, antithyroid drugs for less than 3 months. There was RNA extracted from PBMCs, and the TCR library was made from it. Assembly of TCR beta libraries relied on iRepertoire HTBI primers together with Arm-PCR of CDR3 regions. In TCRdb, the multiplex PCR reads were re-called with MiXCR into one record per CDR3 protein. This sample yields around 250,000 distinct CDR3 sequences, of which more than 15% are seen a single time; around 15% belongs to the top ten. This sample was shared with a second study, whose subject was T cells in Graves' hyperthyroidism and ophthalmopathy.

This specimen was peripheral blood mononuclear cells (PBMCs), taken at new diagnosis, from a patient treated with antithyroid drugs. These receptors were obtained from a woman in her 30s with Graves disease.

In this sample, this clonotype turned up a few times. This chain links TRBV10-2 with TRBJ2-5, with TRBD2 matching over 10 bases. The V segment lost 5 bases and the J segment 5 bases; nucleotides outside the gene matches: 11. Germline loops: CDR1 WSHSY, CDR2 SAAADI. There are 16 residues in the CDR3. CDR3 DNA: TGCGCCAGCAGTACCCCAGCGGGGGGGCTGGGGGAGACCCAGTACTTC. As protein: CASSTPAGGLGETQYF.

This clonotype has a count of ten or more. V gene TRBV2 combines with J gene TRBJ1-6; no reliable D call. From germline, CDR1 is SNHLY and CDR2 FYNNEI. V shed 1 base and J shed 6 bases, with 16 bases lying between them. The CDR3 consists of 17 residues. This chain's CDR3 is CASSEESASSINSPLHF. In DNA, the CDR3 is TGTGCCAGCAGTGAAGAGTCAGCCAGCTCCATTAATTCACCCCTCCACTTT.

This clonotype has at least ten counts. The chain joins TRBV18 to TRBJ2-1, with D possibly TRBD2 on 6 matching bases. Deletions cut 3 bases from V and 8 bases from J, with 8 bases between. The CDR3 is 12 amino acids. Looked up from germline, CDR1 is KGHSH and CDR2 is LQKENI. The CDR3 sequence is CASSPGGYEQFF. CDR3 nucleotide sequence: TGTGCCAGCTCACCGGGGGGATATGAGCAGTTCTTC.

This clonotype was counted once. V and J are TRBV10-3 and TRBJ1-2, with 9 bases lining up with TRBD1. Germline V gene sequence: CDR1 ENHRY, CDR2 SYGVKD. V shed 0 bases and J 6 bases; nucleotides not matched to a gene: 5. The CDR3 sequence is 15 residues long. CDR3 residues: CAISESADRGDGYTF. The CDR3 DNA follows: TGTGCCATCAGTGAGTCCGCGGACAGGGGCGATGGCTACACCTTC.

Many counts were recorded for this clonotype. The chain couples TRBV18 to TRBJ2-3; D may match TRBD1 or TRBD2 (5 bases each). Per germline, CDR1 KGHSH and CDR2 LQKENI. Trimming removed 2 bases from V and 5 bases from J, with 14 bases in between. CDR3 length: 15 residues. The CDR3 loop is CASSPEEGTIDTQYF. CDR3 coding DNA: TGTGCCAGCTCACCAGAAGAAGGGACGATAGATACGCAGTATTTT.

This clonotype was detected ten times or more. V gene TRBV7-2 combines with J gene TRBJ1-2; D gene unclear. Germline assignment: CDR1 SGHTA and CDR2 FQGNSA. Trimming cost V 1 base and J 3 bases, with 12 bases left between them. There are 15 residues in the CDR3. CDR3: CASSLEEGIYYGYTF. Written as DNA, the CDR3 is TGTGCCAGCAGCTTAGAAGAAGGGATATACTATGGCTACACCTTC.

This clonotype was found many times. The genes are TRBV20-1 and TRBJ1-4; D possibly corresponds to TRBD1 (5 bases). Germline loops: CDR1 DFQATT, CDR2 SNEGSKA (reference sequence). V lost 3 bases and J 3 bases, leaving 11 bases between the germline ends. The CDR3 covers 14 residues. The CDR3 here is CSARPGAANEKLFF. CDR3 DNA: TGCAGTGCTAGGCCTGGGGCCGCTAATGAAAAACTGTTTTTT.

This clonotype was recorded at least ten times. The V call is TRBV18, the J call TRBJ2-3, with D perhaps TRBD1 or TRBD2 (6 bases each). Germline V gene lookup returns CDR1 KGHSH and CDR2 LQKENI. The CDR3 loop spans 14 amino acids. The germline V and J ends were trimmed by 3 bases and 6 bases, with 13 bases remaining between them. The CDR3 region has the DNA TGTGCCAGCTCACCCCCGGGGGCCTCGGATACGCAGTATTTT. Protein: CASSPPGASDTQYF.

The chain employs TRBV29-1 and TRBJ2-5; D perhaps matches TRBD2 (6 bases). Trimming cost V 7 bases and J 5 bases, with 14 bases left between them. The length of the CDR3 is 12 residues. CDR1 and CDR2 (germline): SQVTM, ANQGSEA. This chain's CDR3 is CSAEPGEETQYF. CDR3 coding DNA: TGCAGCGCGGAACCGGGGGAGGAGACCCAGTACTTC.

This clonotype has a count of ten or more. The chain uses TRBV6-5 and TRBJ1-1; 7 bases match TRBD1. The CDR3 length is 15 residues. V gave up 0 bases and J gave up 3 bases; unmatched junction bases: 4. Germline-derived CDR1 and CDR2 are MNHEY and SVGAGI. The CDR3 DNA follows: TGTGCCAGCAGTTACTCGACAGGGTGGGACACTGAAGCTTTCTTT. This sequence encodes CASSYSTGWDTEAFF.

This clonotype appeared a few times. The chain carries TRBV19 and TRBJ1-2; the D gene is possibly TRBD1 (6 bases). In germline, CDR1 is LNHDA, CDR2 SQIVND (reference sequence). This CDR3 is built from 12 residues. The CDR3 loop is CGAAGARYGYTF. In nucleotides, the CDR3 is TGTGGGGCGGCAGGGGCTCGCTATGGCTACACCTTC.

The chain joins TRBV19 to TRBJ2-3; D remains unclear. Germline loops: CDR1 LNHDA, CDR2 SQIVND (reference sequence). CDR3 size: 15 residues. V dropped 3 bases and J dropped 6 bases, with 16 bases sitting between them. As DNA, the CDR3 is TGTGCCAGTAGTATTCGAACACCCCCGGCGGATACGCAGTATTTT. Translation gives CASSIRTPPADTQYF.

This clonotype was counted only a few times. The chain is built from TRBV20-1 and TRBJ2-3; the match to TRBD1 covers 9 bases. CDR1 and CDR2 from the germline V gene are DFQATT and SNEGSKA (reference sequence). This CDR3 contains 14 residues. Trimming took 2 bases from V and 6 from J; bases not matched to a gene: 6. The CDR3: CSARRGQGVDTQYF. CDR3 sequence (DNA): TGCAGTGCTAGAAGGGGACAGGGCGTCGATACGCAGTATTTT.

This clonotype has just a few counts. The gene calls are TRBV25-1 and TRBJ2-1, with TRBD1 matching over 7 bases. V gave up 5 bases and J gave up 7 bases; unmatched junction bases: 17. Germline loops: CDR1 MGHDK, CDR2 SYGVNS. This CDR3 is built from 17 residues. As DNA, the CDR3 is TGTGCCAGCAGTCCCCAAGGATGGGGGACAGTCAAAAATGAGCAGTTCTTC. This translates into CASSPQGWGTVKNEQFF.

This clonotype has ten or more counts. The chain couples TRBV2 to TRBJ1-1, with 8 positions matching TRBD1. J lost 4 bases, V lost 6 bases, and 7 bases had no gene match. Germline CDR1 and CDR2: SNHLY and FYNNEI. CDR3 size: 14 residues. CDR3 DNA sequence: TGTGCCAGCAGAAACAGGGGGGGAGGCACTGAAGCTTTCTTT. Translated, it gives CASRNRGGGTEAFF.

In this sample, this clonotype turned up many times. The V and J genes are TRBV27 and TRBJ1-1, with no clear D. Germline assignment: CDR1 MNHEY and CDR2 SMNVEV (reference sequence). The CDR3 has 12 residues. V was trimmed by 8 bases and J by 4 bases, leaving 11 bases between them. CDR3 in amino acids: CASWNGVTEAFF. The DNA of the CDR3 is TGTGCCAGCTGGAACGGTGTCACTGAAGCTTTCTTT.

This clonotype showed up just a few times. V gene TRBV10-3 combines with J gene TRBJ2-7; 7 bases are a match to TRBD1. V was pared by 1 base and J by 9 bases, with 12 bases of the junction left unmatched. This CDR3 spans 15 amino acids. Germline V gene lookup returns CDR1 ENHRY and CDR2 SYGVKD. The CDR3 DNA is TGTGCCATCAGTGAGTTACCCCCTGACAGGGTCGGGCAGTACTTC. Translating gives CAISELPPDRVGQYF.

Ten or more counts support this clonotype. The chain employs TRBV20-1 and TRBJ1-5; possible D gene TRBD1, 6 bases. This CDR3 has 14 amino acids. CDR1 is DFQATT and CDR2 is SNEGSKA in the germline V gene (reference sequence). V dropped 1 base and J dropped 6 bases, with 13 bases sitting between them. The CDR3 loop is CSARGGGGGQPQHF. CDR3 nucleotide sequence: TGCAGTGCTAGAGGGGGGGGAGGGGGTCAGCCCCAGCATTTT.

This clonotype came up a few times. The chain has TRBV6-1 and TRBJ2-1; a weak D match, TRBD2 (6 bases). V lost 8 bases and J lost 9, with 11 bases in between. The germline CDR1 and CDR2 sequences are MNHNS and SASEGT. The CDR3 extends over 11 amino acids. The CDR3 DNA reads TGTGCCAGCGGAGGGTCTTTTGAGCAGTTCTTC. Its protein product is CASGGSFEQFF.

This clonotype has ten or more counts. The CDR3 region has the DNA TGTGCCAGCAGCCACGAAAGAGACAGGGCCCTGGGGCAGTATTTT. Its protein is CASSHERDRALGQYF. The gene calls are TRBV3-1 and TRBJ2-3; 7 bases match TRBD1. Germline V gene lookup returns CDR1 LGHDT and CDR2 YNNKEL (reference sequence). The CDR3 contains 15 residues. V shed 3 bases and J 11 bases; nucleotides not matched to a gene: 14.

This clonotype has ten or more counts. V gene TRBV6-5 combines with J gene TRBJ2-3, with D perhaps TRBD1 or TRBD2 (5 bases each). The CDR3 length is 14 residues. Trimming shortened V by 2 bases and J by 7 bases, and 13 bases separated the two germline ends. Germline-derived CDR1 and CDR2 are MNHEY and SVGAGI. The CDR3: CASSYRAKGHTQYF. The CDR3 bases are TGTGCCAGCAGTTACAGGGCGAAGGGACATACGCAGTATTTT.

This clonotype occurred many times. The chain couples TRBV18 to TRBJ1-2; TRBD1 is a possible D gene (6 bases). The V end was cut by 3 bases, the J end by 4 bases, with 15 bases between. CDR3 length: 15 amino acids. The germline CDR1 and CDR2 sequences are KGHSH and LQKENI. The CDR3 sequence: CASSPTTGNSYGYTF. In nucleotides, the CDR3 is TGTGCCAGCTCACCTACAACAGGGAATAGCTATGGCTACACCTTC. Supplemented by reference TRBV18 and TRBJ1-2, the full variable domain reads NAGVMQNPRHLVRRRGQEARLRCSPMKGHSHVYWYRQLPEEGLKFMVYLQKENIIDESGMPKERFSAEFPKEGPSILRIQQVVRGDSAAYFCASSPTTGNSYGYTFGSGTRLTVV.

The sample holds a few counts of this clonotype. The chain has TRBV19 and TRBJ1-4, with 7 bases fitting TRBD1. From germline, CDR1 is LNHDA and CDR2 SQIVND (reference sequence). V was pared by 5 bases and J by 0 bases, with 3 bases of the junction left unmatched. The CDR3 has 15 residues. The CDR3 reads CASSLGQATNEKLFF. In DNA form, the CDR3 reads TGTGCCAGTAGTCTCGGACAGGCAACTAATGAAAAACTGTTTTTT. Supplemented by reference TRBV19 and TRBJ1-4, the full variable domain reads DGGITQSPKYLFRKEGQNVTLSCEQNLNHDAMYWYRQDPGQGLRLIYYSQIVNDFQKGDIAEGYSVSREKKESFPLTVTSAQKNPTAFYLCASSLGQATNEKLFFGSGTQLSVL.

This clonotype was counted ten times or more. The chain uses TRBV10-1 and TRBJ1-6; D not certain. The CDR3 contains 13 residues. Trimming cost V 0 bases and J 7 bases, with 4 bases left between them. Germline V gives CDR1 WNHNN, CDR2 SYGVQD (reference sequence). CDR3 region: CASSESGNSPLHF. The CDR3 DNA reads as TGCGCCAGCAGTGAGTCGGGGAATTCACCCCTCCACTTT.

This clonotype was observed a few times. This chain uses TRBV12-3 or TRBV12-4 with TRBJ2-1, with 7 nucleotides matching TRBD1. The CDR3 consists of 15 residues. V shed 7 bases, J shed 5 bases, and the junction held 11 bases outside the gene matches. The CDR3 DNA reads TGTGCCAGCACCCTTGGGGACAGCTATCACAATGAGCAGTTCTTC. It specifies CASTLGDSYHNEQFF.